This T cell receptor beta chain is drawn from a study of PD-1 blockade in classical Hodgkin lymphoma. Each patient experienced a relapse that followed autologous stem cell transplantation, and brentuximab vedotin exposure varied. Generated by immunoSEQ multiplex PCR, the TCRdb table keeps only in-frame clones and is missing some. The sample yields about 22,000 clones, more than 65% seen once. Germline CDR1 reads SNHLY; CDR2 reads FYNNEI. Unmatched junction bases numbered 11, after V lost 0 bases and J lost 8 bases. The CDR3 loop spans 17 amino acids. This chain connects TRBV2 to TRBJ2-3, with 10 bases aligning to TRBD2. The TCR originated in a human donor with classical Hodgkin lymphoma. Source: peripheral blood mononuclear cells (PBMCs), taken at baseline. CDR3 loop: CASSEARDSGGLGTQYF. The DNA of the CDR3 is TGTGCCAGCAGTGAAGCGCGCGATAGCGGGGGGCTAGGTACGCAGTATTTT.